Below are 17 T cell receptor beta chains sequenced from a single sample in a study of shared clonotypes between healthy human individuals. Naive CD8 cells, CD45RO-negative and positively selected for CCR7, excluded terminally differentiated effector memory CD45RA+ cells. Here immunoSEQ multiplex PCR was the method, and the copy in TCRdb shows in-frame clones only, minus some. In the table there are around 2.1 million clones, around 93% of which are singletons. Sample: naive CD8+ T cells from PBMCs. The receptors were gathered from a man aged 18 to 30 in good health. Some clones in this sample may be carry-over from other donors' samples.

The chain links TRBV5-1 to TRBJ2-7; 9 nucleotides agree with TRBD1. The CDR3 runs 14 residues. V lost 3 bases, J lost 5 bases, and 6 bases stayed unmatched. The germline gives CDR1 SGHRS, CDR2 YFSETQ. CDR3 in amino acids: CASSSGQGDNEQYF. The CDR3, as DNA: TGCGCCAGCAGCTCGGGACAGGGCGACAACGAGCAGTACTTC.

The V gene is TRBV7-9, the J gene TRBJ2-7, with 9 bases fitting TRBD2. This CDR3 region has 14 residues. Germline V gives CDR1 SEHNR, CDR2 FQNEAQ (reference sequence). Trimming at V came to 5 bases and at J to 3 bases, leaving 5 bases not matched to a gene. As DNA, the CDR3 is TGTGCCAGCAGCAGCGGGGGGCAAGACTACGAGCAGTACTTC. This gives the protein CASSSGGQDYEQYF.

This CDR3 reads CAISELESSYEQYF. CDR3 DNA sequence: TGTGCCATCAGTGAGCTAGAGTCCTCCTACGAGCAGTACTTC. The V call is TRBV10-3, the J call TRBJ2-7; no firm D call. V was pared by 2 bases and J by 0 bases, with 8 bases between. The CDR3 has 14 residues. Germline values: CDR1 ENHRY, CDR2 SYGVKD.

The CDR3 coding sequence is TGTGCCAGCAGTTTATCGGGGACAGGGGCAAATGAGCAGTTCTTC. Encoded protein: CASSLSGTGANEQFF. The chain carries TRBV27 and TRBJ2-1; 10 bases are shared with TRBD1. The CDR3 is 15 amino acids. CDR1 is MNHEY, CDR2 SMNVEV, per germline (reference sequence). After removal of 0 bases from V and 7 bases from J, the junction contained 3 bases not matched to a gene.

V is TRBV7-9 and J is TRBJ2-2; TRBD2 is a possible D gene (5 bases). The V gene lost 2 bases and the J gene lost 0 bases, with 10 bases spanning the gap. Germline V lookup: CDR1 SEHNR, CDR2 FQNEAQ (reference sequence). The CDR3 is 16 residues long. CDR3 coding DNA: TGTGCCAGCAGCTTATTTTTGGGAGCGAACACCGGGGAGCTGTTTTTT. This sequence encodes CASSLFLGANTGELFF.

The chain has TRBV4-1 and TRBJ1-2; a possible D gene is TRBD1 (6 bases). V lost 4 bases, J lost 8 bases, and 17 bases lay in between. The CDR3 has 14 residues. Germline V lookup: CDR1 MGHRA, CDR2 YSYEKL. The CDR3 spells CASSPPGHPGGYTF. CDR3 DNA sequence: TGCGCCAGCAGCCCCCCGGGACACCCCGGGGGCTACACCTTC.

V and J are TRBV7-9 and TRBJ1-1; D not resolved. Trimming pared 4 bases from V and 4 bases from J, leaving 16 bases between. Germline V gene sequence: CDR1 SEHNR, CDR2 FQNEAQ (reference sequence). This CDR3 is 15 amino acids long. CDR3 in DNA: TGTGCCAGCAGCTCCGGAAATCGGCCCCGCACTGAAGCTTTCTTT. This encodes CASSSGNRPRTEAFF.

This clone appeared a single time. The rearrangement uses TRBV5-6 and TRBJ2-3; 7 positions agree with TRBD1. CDR1 and CDR2 (germline): SGHDT, YYEEEE. V lost 4 bases and J lost 6; bases outside the gene matches: 17. CDR3 size: 17 residues. CDR3 region: CASSPVAGTDTMDTQYF. DNA for the CDR3: TGTGCCAGCAGCCCGGTCGCCGGGACAGATACCATGGATACGCAGTATTTT.

This clone was detected once. The V and J genes are TRBV4-1 and TRBJ2-7; 10 bases are shared with TRBD2. The V gene's germline CDR1 is MGHRA and CDR2 YSYEKL. Unmatched junction bases numbered 5, after V lost 0 bases and J lost 6 bases. CDR3 size: 15 residues. The CDR3 spells CASSQDPSGSPEQYF. The DNA for the CDR3 is TGCGCCAGCAGCCAAGACCCTAGCGGGAGTCCCGAGCAGTACTTC.

This chain connects TRBV7-8 to TRBJ2-3, with 9 bases aligning to TRBD2. The length of the CDR3 is 17 residues. J lost 3 bases, V lost 2 bases, and 9 bases had no gene match. Germline V lookup: CDR1 SGHVS, CDR2 FQNEAQ. Here the CDR3 reads CASSLLSAGGPTDTQYF. The CDR3 DNA reads TGTGCCAGCAGCTTACTGTCGGCGGGAGGGCCAACAGATACGCAGTATTTT. Using reference TRBV7-8 and TRBJ2-3 for the parts outside the CDR3, the full variable domain is GAGVSQSPRYKVAKRGQDVALRCDPISGHVSLFWYQQALGQGPEFLTYFQNEAQLDKSGLPSDRFFAERPEGSVSTLKIQRTQQEDSAVYLCASSLLSAGGPTDTQYFGPGTRLTVL.

The rearrangement joins TRBV10-3 to TRBJ1-2, with D perhaps matching TRBD1 (6 bases). There are 13 residues in the CDR3. The germline V gene has CDR1 ENHRY and CDR2 SYGVKD. V was cut by 3 bases and J by 7 bases, with 12 bases left in between. The CDR3 sequence is CAISDPGHSGYTF. In nucleotides, the CDR3 is TGTGCCATCAGTGACCCGGGACACAGTGGCTACACCTTC.

V is TRBV19 and J is TRBJ1-5; no clear D gene. The CDR3 is 14 amino acids. V was clipped by 2 bases and J by 2 bases, with 7 bases between them. CDR1 is LNHDA and CDR2 is SQIVND in the germline V gene (reference sequence). CDR3 bases: TGTGCCAGTAGTATACTGGTAGGCAATCAGCCCCAGCATTTT. Its protein product is CASSILVGNQPQHF.

The genes are TRBV27 and TRBJ2-7, with D maybe TRBD2 (5 bases). V dropped 4 bases and J dropped 1 base, with 17 bases sitting between them. Germline V lookup: CDR1 MNHEY, CDR2 SMNVEV (reference sequence). The length of the CDR3 is 16 residues. CDR3 in DNA: TGTGCCAGCAGTTGGGTAGCGACACCACCTTCCTACGAGCAGTACTTC. Protein: CASSWVATPPSYEQYF.

The V call is TRBV9, the J call TRBJ2-2, with a weak D call TRBD2 (5 bases). This CDR3 has 14 amino acids. With 3 bases removed from V and 6 bases from J, the gap between germline ends came to 12 bases. The germline V gene encodes CDR1 SGDLS and CDR2 YYNGEE. CDR3 residues: CASSGLARPGELFF. The CDR3 DNA follows: TGTGCCAGCAGCGGATTAGCGAGGCCCGGGGAGCTGTTTTTT.

The rearrangement joins TRBV10-3 to TRBJ2-7; D is unresolved. V was pared by 0 bases and J by 3 bases, with 18 bases between. The V gene's germline CDR1 is ENHRY and CDR2 SYGVKD. This CDR3 region has 17 residues. The CDR3 loop is CAISESYDELPVYEQYF. As DNA, the CDR3 is TGTGCCATCAGTGAGTCCTACGATGAACTACCCGTCTACGAGCAGTACTTC.

The gene calls are TRBV10-1 and TRBJ2-5, with 9 bases lining up with TRBD1. V trimming: 6 bases; J trimming: 3 bases; junction bases outside the gene matches: 8. The germline V gene has CDR1 WNHNN and CDR2 SYGVQD (reference sequence). The CDR3 length is 15 residues. This chain's CDR3 is CASRDRGWAEETQYF. CDR3 coding DNA: TGCGCCAGCAGGGACAGGGGATGGGCGGAAGAGACCCAGTACTTC.

This clone came up once. The chain carries TRBV4-3 and TRBJ2-7, with D tentatively TRBD2 (5 bases). The CDR3 runs to 16 residues. CDR1 is LGHNA and CDR2 is YSLEER in the germline V gene. V lost 0 bases to trimming and J lost 5 bases, with 17 bases between them. CDR3 sequence: CASSQDTGIGGDEQYF. CDR3 nucleotide sequence: TGCGCCAGCAGCCAAGATACGGGGATAGGTGGAGACGAGCAGTACTTC.